This T cell receptor (beta chain) was observed in a study of T cell clonality in common variable immunodeficiency (dated by TCRdb to 2014 to 2015). Points the paper makes about the study in general: The authors noted that sequencing repertoires of T cell subpopulations would be needed to clarify what caused the increased clonality in CVID. Fewer deletions and N-nucleotide insertions were reportedly observed in CVID TCRbeta sequences, and highly modified clones with 13 or more V deletions were reportedly absent from CVID TCRbeta sequences. Fewer TCRbeta clones were shared among CVID subjects than among healthy controls (p < 0.0001). Patient heterogeneity within the CVID cohort put limits on correlating repertoire features with clinical complications. TCRbeta clonality was higher in CVID subjects than in healthy controls (t-test p = 0.018), and the increase was most characteristic of about a third of subjects. Although equal DNA input was used, an average of roughly 80,000 unique sequences per sample was obtained for controls, compared with some 34,000 for CVID samples.

Including the terminal cysteine and phenylalanine, the CDR3 comprises 15 residues. The DNA covers only part of the CDR3, 36 bases in frame from base 1. V is shortened by 2 bases, J by 4 bases, and the region joining them spans 15 bases. For sequencing input, CVID and control samples contributed equivalent amounts of genomic DNA. For every sample, a 60 bp segment covering the rearranged TCRbeta CDR3 region was amplified and then sequenced. The immunoSEQ assay, a bias-corrected multiplex PCR combined with high-throughput sequencing, was used to amplify TCRbeta. The published analysis was carried out like this. Each unique nucleotide sequence was treated as a clone and annotated with V, D and J genes, copy number and frequency. Sequences were labeled productive if in frame, and non-productive if out of frame or containing stop codons. Clonality was calculated from Shannon's entropy as previously described. The predicted amino acid sequences of productive clones were used to derive the mean CDR3 Kyte-Doolittle hydropathy. Using the R hclust function, scaled V gene usage was clustered hierarchically with Manhattan distance and complete linkage. Clone sharing by CDR3 amino acid sequence was assessed by resampling 12 repertoires per group over 100 rounds. Repertoires were searched for 70 published EBV-specific and 245 published CMV-specific TCRbeta sequences. Two CVID samples yielding fewer than 10,000 sequences were excluded from analysis, leaving 42 CVID repertoires. The table comes from immuneACCESS by way of TCRdb, which keeps in-frame sequences with V and J called. Part of the clones is missing from these tables; in studies checked, under half for an unresolved V gene and the rest for unknown reasons. V and J calls and clone size follow that table, whereas D and trimming were derived from the DNA. The table notes under 35,000 clones here, none of them singletons. 3.8% of the sample is held by the ten biggest clonotypes.

The table lists this clone with many counts. What this receptor recognizes is not known. The read is 3 residues too short to cover the CDR3 end, so that end is filled in from the germline J gene. Most of the CVID patients and most of the healthy controls were of Caucasian heritage. From each donor, roughly 4.5 to 9 ml of heparinized peripheral whole blood was collected. Genomic DNA from adults with common variable immune deficiency (CVID) and from healthy adult controls was used to sequence TCRbeta CDR3 repertoires. The control group was made up of some 22 healthy adult volunteers (about 10 male and roughly twelve female) whose ages ranged from roughly 23 to 70 years, with a mean age of approximately 32. Diluted blood was subjected to density centrifugation over Hypaque 1077 or Ficoll-Paque for isolation of peripheral blood mononuclear cells. Genomic DNA was obtained from unsorted mononuclear cells through either Qiagen column purification or a centrifugation-based method.

The sequence derives from a person aged 18 to 70 in good health. Sequenced input: peripheral blood mononuclear cells. The chain is assembled from TRBV12-3 or TRBV12-4 and TRBJ2-7, and TRBD2 may be the D gene, going by 6 matching bases. CDR3 DNA (partial): TGTGCCAGCAGTTTATATGGGGGGAAATCGTACGAG. Its amino acids are CASSLYGGKSYE. The entire CDR3 protein is CASSLYGGKSYEQYF.